Each of the 32 T cell receptor beta chains below was sequenced from the same sample in a study of graft-versus-host responses after intestinal transplantation. Produced via immunoSEQ multiplex PCR; TCRdb's table is partial and in-frame only. This table has about 73,000 clones, around 90% appearing once. These receptors have no identified antigens. The source material was unstimulated CD8+ T cells sorted from spleen or lymph node cells, sampled before transplant. These receptor sequences come from a human donor who was the organ donor for an intestinal transplant.

This chain connects TRBV27 to TRBJ1-3, with D hard to call. The V and J ends lost 8 bases and 3 bases respectively, with 5 bases between them. CDR1 and CDR2 from the germline V gene are MNHEY and SMNVEV (reference sequence). CDR3 length equals 11 residues. CDR3 residues: CASRVGNTIYF. CDR3 nucleotides: TGTGCCAGCCGGGTTGGAAACACCATATATTTT.

The chain carries TRBV28 and TRBJ2-5, with unresolved D. Trimming shortened V by 5 bases and J by 2 bases, and 12 bases separated the two germline ends. CDR3 length equals 14 residues. Germline CDR1 reads MDHEN; CDR2 reads SYDVKM. CDR3 in amino acids: CASSMSEEQETQYF. DNA for the CDR3: TGTGCCAGCAGTATGAGTGAGGAGCAAGAGACCCAGTACTTC.

The chain uses TRBV5-6 and TRBJ2-3, with 7 positions matching TRBD2. J lost 4 bases, V lost 2 bases, and 4 bases had no gene match. The CDR3 is 14 amino acids. The germline gives CDR1 SGHDT, CDR2 YYEEEE. Written as DNA, the CDR3 is TGTGCCAGCAGCTTTAGCGGGCGCGCAGATACGCAGTATTTT. This translates into CASSFSGRADTQYF.

The table lists this clone with a count of one. The chain is built from TRBV5-4 and TRBJ1-2; the match to TRBD1 covers 10 bases. This CDR3 spans 14 amino acids. Germline V CDR1 and CDR2: SGHNT, YYREEE (reference sequence). V shed 4 bases and J 5 bases; nucleotides not matched to a gene: 5. The CDR3 sequence is CASSTGTGVYGYTF. DNA of the CDR3: TGTGCCAGCAGCACCGGGACAGGGGTGTATGGCTACACCTTC.

V gene TRBV11-3 combines with J gene TRBJ2-2; 10 nucleotides agree with TRBD2. Germline V lookup: CDR1 SGHNT, CDR2 YENEEA. The ends lost 1 base at V and 3 bases at J; junction bases unmatched: 5. The CDR3 is made up of 17 amino acids. CDR3 amino acids: CASSLGPSGSYTGELFF. CDR3 bases: TGTGCCAGCAGCTTAGGTCCTAGCGGGAGCTACACCGGGGAGCTGTTTTTT.

The genes are TRBV11-2 and TRBJ2-2; D is uncertain. The CDR3 contains 13 residues. CDR1 and CDR2 from the germline V gene are SGHAT and FQNNGV. Trimming pared 5 bases from V and 7 bases from J, leaving 11 bases between. CDR3 bases: TGTGCCAGCAGCCAGTCTTCGGGCGGGGAGCTGTTTTTT. The encoded protein is CASSQSSGGELFF.

The V and J genes are TRBV6-6 and TRBJ2-7; 7 bases are a match to TRBD1. Germline loops: CDR1 MNHNY, CDR2 SVGAGI (reference sequence). This CDR3 comprises 15 residues. The CDR3 region has the DNA TGTGCCAGCACTTACGGGCTTAGGGGGCCCTACGAGCAGTACGTC. Translation gives CASTYGLRGPYEQYV.

V is TRBV2 and J is TRBJ1-1, with a possible D match to TRBD1 (6 bases). The CDR3 runs to 13 residues. V was shortened by 5 bases and J by 5 bases, with 12 bases between the two germline ends. Germline CDR1 is SNHLY and CDR2 is FYNNEI. CDR3 loop: CASSTGMGTEAFF. The CDR3 DNA sequence: TGTGCCAGCAGTACAGGGATGGGGACTGAAGCTTTCTTT.

The table lists this clone with a count of one. This chain links TRBV7-2 with TRBJ2-1; the D gene could be TRBD1 or TRBD2 (5 bases each). The CDR3 runs 15 residues. Per germline, CDR1 SGHTA and CDR2 FQGNSA. With 5 bases removed from V and 4 bases from J, the gap between germline ends came to 15 bases. CDR3 bases: TGTGCCAGCAGCGTAGGGGCGGGCGTTTACAATGAGCAGTTCTTC. Its protein product is CASSVGAGVYNEQFF.

This chain uses TRBV5-4 with TRBJ2-7; 8 nucleotides match TRBD2. V gave up 3 bases and J gave up 4 bases; unmatched junction bases: 6. This CDR3 comprises 14 residues. Per the germline V gene, CDR1 is SGHNT and CDR2 is YYREEE (reference sequence). The CDR3 DNA reads TGTGCCAGCAGCTCGGGACTAGACGGATACGAGCAGTACGTC. The encoded protein is CASSSGLDGYEQYV.

The chain employs TRBV19 and TRBJ1-1; D call uncertain. The CDR3 runs to 14 residues. From germline, CDR1 is LNHDA and CDR2 SQIVND (reference sequence). The ends were cut back, 1 base at V and 4 bases at J, with 10 bases in the middle. This chain's CDR3 is CASSIALIGTEAFF. The DNA of the CDR3 is TGTGCCAGTAGTATAGCCTTGATCGGCACTGAAGCTTTCTTT.

The chain has TRBV5-6 and TRBJ1-1, with TRBD1 matching over 9 bases. The trim removed 3 bases at V and 11 bases at J, leaving 8 bases unmatched. The CDR3 runs 13 residues. CDR1 is SGHDT and CDR2 is YYEEEE in the germline V gene. CDR3: CASSSGQGLVAFF. The CDR3 coding sequence is TGTGCCAGCAGCTCGGGACAGGGCTTAGTTGCTTTCTTT.

The chain carries TRBV28 and TRBJ1-5, with D possibly being TRBD1 (6 bases). Germline CDR1 is MDHEN and CDR2 is SYDVKM. V was pared by 2 bases and J by 4 bases, with 15 bases between. The CDR3 totals 16 residues. The CDR3 DNA reads as TGTGCCAGCAGTTTAGATCGAGCGGGGGCGAATCAGCCCCAGCATTTT. Protein: CASSLDRAGANQPQHF.

This chain connects TRBV2 to TRBJ2-1, with D uncertain. The germline gives CDR1 SNHLY, CDR2 FYNNEI. The CDR3 contains 14 residues. V was shortened by 10 bases and J by 2 bases, with 15 bases between the two germline ends. Here the CDR3 reads CANRYGPTYNEQFF. CDR3 DNA: TGTGCCAACCGTTATGGCCCCACCTACAATGAGCAGTTCTTC.

V and J are TRBV6-4 and TRBJ2-3; 7 nucleotides match TRBD2. Trimming cost V 3 bases and J 2 bases; bases outside gene matches: 2. There are 14 residues in the CDR3. Germline V gene data show CDR1 as MRHNA and CDR2 as SNTAGT. CDR3 in DNA: TGTGCCAGCAGTGATGGGGGGGTCACAGATACGCAGTATTTT. Translated, it gives CASSDGGVTDTQYF.

The rearrangement links TRBV5-6 to TRBJ2-5; possibly TRBD1 for D (6 bases). Germline lookup yields CDR1 SGHDT and CDR2 YYEEEE. Trimming stripped 6 bases from V and 0 bases from J, with 27 bases between. The CDR3 is 19 residues long. This CDR3 is CASTPDYGQGIRDQETQYF. CDR3 DNA sequence: TGTGCCAGCACCCCTGATTATGGGCAGGGGATTCGGGACCAAGAGACCCAGTACTTC.

This clone was recorded once. CDR3 in DNA: TGTGCCAGCAGCCCCCAAGCCCCTTCACGGTATGGCTACACCTTC. Translated, it gives CASSPQAPSRYGYTF. The chain has TRBV4-2 and TRBJ1-2; no clear D gene. CDR1 is LGHNA, CDR2 YNFKEQ, per germline. The germline V and J ends were trimmed by 4 bases and 5 bases, with 17 bases remaining between them. CDR3 length: 15 residues.

CDR3 in amino acids: CASSSRLAGVGEQFF. The CDR3 DNA reads TGTGCCAGCAGCTCAAGACTAGCGGGGGTGGGTGAGCAGTTCTTC. This chain connects TRBV11-3 to TRBJ2-1; TRBD2 agrees at 12 bases. The CDR3 covers 15 residues. CDR1 SGHNT and CDR2 YENEEA come from the germline V gene. Germline trimming cut 4 bases from V and 9 bases from J; bases unmatched to any gene: 7.

The V gene is TRBV9, the J gene TRBJ2-2; 7 nucleotides align to TRBD2. The CDR3 totals 13 residues. The V gene end was trimmed by 3 bases and the J gene end by 5 bases; junction bases not matched to a gene: 1. Per germline, CDR1 SGDLS and CDR2 YYNGEE. The DNA of the CDR3 is TGTGCCAGCAGCGCCGGGGGGACCGGGGAGCTGTTTTTT. It encodes CASSAGGTGELFF.

The genes are TRBV28 and TRBJ1-1; 7 bases match TRBD1. Germline V lookup: CDR1 MDHEN, CDR2 SYDVKM. CDR3 size: 15 residues. V was clipped by 3 bases and J by 13 bases; unmatched bases: 17. CDR3 protein: CASSLQTGPLGDGFF. The CDR3 bases are TGTGCCAGCAGTTTGCAGACAGGGCCTTTGGGGGACGGTTTCTTT. Filled out from reference TRBV28 and TRBJ1-1, the complete variable domain reads DVKVTQSSRYLVKRTGEKVFLECVQDMDHENMFWYRQDPGLGLRLIYFSYDVKMKEKGDIPEGYSVSREKKERFSLILESASTNQTSMYLCASSLQTGPLGDGFFGQGTRLTVV.

The chain employs TRBV5-6 and TRBJ2-5; D might be TRBD2 (5 bases). The ends were cut back, 0 bases at V and 1 base at J, with 16 bases in the middle. The length of the CDR3 is 17 residues. Per germline, CDR1 SGHDT and CDR2 YYEEEE. This CDR3 is CASSLAGFRETQETQYF. In DNA, the CDR3 is TGTGCCAGCAGCTTGGCGGGTTTTAGGGAGACCCAAGAGACCCAGTACTTC. Complete variable domain (other parts from reference TRBV5-6 and TRBJ2-5): DAGVTQSPTHLIKTRGQQVTLRCSPKSGHDTVSWYQQALGQGPQFIFQYYEEEERQRGNFPDRFSGHQFPNYSSELNVNALLLGDSALYLCASSLAGFRETQETQYFGPGTRLLVL.

The V call is TRBV30, the J call TRBJ2-5; maybe TRBD1 (5 bases). Trimming stripped 0 bases from V and 1 base from J, with 6 bases between. Germline assignment: CDR1 GTSNPN and CDR2 SVGIG (reference sequence). This CDR3 comprises 13 residues. The CDR3 DNA reads TGTGCCTGGAGTGTAGGGGCCCAAGAGACCCAGTACTTC. This codes for CAWSVGAQETQYF.

The chain has TRBV7-9 and TRBJ2-1, with a weak D call TRBD1 (6 bases). The CDR3 consists of 12 residues. Trimming stripped 6 bases from V and 5 bases from J, with 8 bases between. CDR1 SEHNR and CDR2 FQNEAQ come from the germline V gene (reference sequence). The CDR3 reads CASSQGNNEQFF. DNA for the CDR3: TGTGCCAGCAGTCAGGGGAACAATGAGCAGTTCTTC.

The gene calls are TRBV5-4 and TRBJ1-2, with TRBD1 matching 8 bases. The CDR3 loop spans 17 amino acids. Losses at the gene ends were 0 bases for V and 5 bases for J; bases not matched to a gene: 12. Per the germline V gene, CDR1 is SGHNT and CDR2 is YYREEE (reference sequence). CDR3 region: CASSLERMQGARYGYTF. DNA of the CDR3: TGTGCCAGCAGCTTGGAGAGGATGCAGGGGGCGCGATATGGCTACACCTTC.

The V and J genes are TRBV14 and TRBJ1-2; perhaps TRBD1 as D (6 bases). Germline V gene lookup returns CDR1 SGHDN and CDR2 FVKESK. V was clipped by 1 base and J by 3 bases, with 12 bases between them. This CDR3 has 15 residues. The CDR3 protein is CASSQVTGSDYGYTF. The CDR3 bases are TGTGCCAGCAGCCAAGTTACAGGGAGTGACTATGGCTACACCTTC.

The gene calls are TRBV5-1 and TRBJ2-3; D call uncertain. Germline V gene sequence: CDR1 SGHRS, CDR2 YFSETQ. This CDR3 spans 15 amino acids. V was trimmed by 8 bases and J by 0 bases, leaving 16 bases between them. The CDR3 DNA sequence: TGCGCCAGTGATTCAGGCCATGCTAGCACAGATACGCAGTATTTT. Residues: CASDSGHASTDTQYF.

The CDR3 reads CASSPDWGGVITEAFF. CDR3 bases: TGTGCCAGCAGCCCGGACTGGGGGGGAGTAATCACTGAAGCTTTCTTT. The chain carries TRBV7-2 and TRBJ1-1; possibly TRBD1 for D (5 bases). This CDR3 is 16 amino acids long. Germline values: CDR1 SGHTA, CDR2 FQGNSA. Trimming removed 5 bases from V and 4 bases from J, with 20 bases in between.

Turning to this clone: An end of the junction differs from the germline gene, which may be a read error. The chain links TRBV5-3 to TRBJ1-2, with D hard to call. TRBV5-3 carries the ORF label, with uncertain function. This CDR3 has 12 amino acids. DNA for the CDR3: TGTGCCAGAAGCGCCACTAACTATGACTACACCTTC. Translation gives CARSATNYDYTF.

This chain links TRBV5-6 with TRBJ1-6; tentatively, D is TRBD1 (5 bases). This CDR3 is built from 14 residues. CDR1 is SGHDT, CDR2 YYEEEE, per germline. With 4 bases removed from V and 8 bases from J, the gap between germline ends came to 13 bases. The CDR3 protein is CASSPGGQYSPLHF. CDR3 nucleotide sequence: TGTGCCAGCAGCCCTGGCGGACAATATTCACCCCTCCACTTT.

This clone came up once. This sequence joins TRBV7-8 and TRBJ1-1; no firm D call. Trimming cost V 1 base and J 4 bases, with 4 bases left between them. The CDR3 is 12 amino acids. The germline V gene encodes CDR1 SGHVS and CDR2 FQNEAQ. The CDR3 is CASSLGSTEAFF. The DNA of the CDR3 is TGTGCCAGCAGCTTAGGGAGCACTGAAGCTTTCTTT.

The CDR3 nucleotides read TGTGCCAGCAGCTTAGGGCAGGGCCAAGCGGGTCAAAAACTGTTTTTT. Its translation is CASSLGQGQAGQKLFF. The chain employs TRBV11-2 and TRBJ1-4; D possibly corresponds to TRBD1 (5 bases). The ends were cut back, 1 base at V and 9 bases at J, with 18 bases in the middle. This CDR3 contains 16 residues. Germline CDR1 SGHAT, CDR2 FQNNGV.

The chain combines TRBV5-5 with TRBJ2-1, with a possible D match to TRBD2 (5 bases). V was trimmed by 0 bases and J by 8 bases, leaving 12 bases between them. The CDR3 spans 14 residues. Germline V lookup: CDR1 SGHKS, CDR2 YYEKEE (reference sequence). CDR3 nucleotides: TGTGCCAGCAGCTTGGGTGAGGGTGTCGATGAGCAGTTCTTC. Its translation is CASSLGEGVDEQFF.